The rows below give T cell receptor beta chains drawn from one sample of a study of CD8 T cells in Susac syndrome. A single record per CDR3 protein comes from TCRdb applying MiXCR to the immunoSEQ multiplex PCR reads. The data contain just under 150,000 distinct CDR3 sequences, approximately 93% of them seen just once; the ten biggest clones take up roughly 0.083%. The sequencing input was CD4+ T cells from PBMCs. The receptors were gathered from a human donor in good health. CDR3s include the opening cysteine and the closing phenylalanine or tryptophan. Fields, in order: CDR3 length, V gene, D gene, clone size, J gene, CDR3 protein, CDR3 DNA. D genes are given only for firm matches. Size tells how often a clone was seen (once, few, many) or the class of an expanded clone, and some rows leave it out.

15	TRBV18	TRBD1	NA	TRBJ1-2	CASSPPSGTAYGYTF	TGTGCCAGCTCACCACCCAGCGGGACAGCCTATGGCTACACCTTC
13	TRBV20-1	TRBD1	NA	TRBJ2-7	CSARAETGSEQYF	TGCAGTGCTAGAGCCGAGACAGGGAGCGAGCAGTACTTC
15	TRBV18	TRBD1	once	TRBJ1-2	CASSPRTGTERRQSF	TGTGCCAGCTCACCCAGGACAGGGACCGAGCGGCGTCAATCCTTC
16	TRBV28	TRBD2	NA	TRBJ2-7	CASSPSLAEGGWEQYF	TGTGCCAGCAGTCCGAGCCTAGCGGAAGGCGGCTGGGAGCAGTACTTC
14	TRBV6-4	NA	NA	TRBJ2-1	CASSDSILLGEQFF	TGTGCCAGCAGTGACTCGATCTTGCTAGGGGAGCAGTTCTTC
17	TRBV29-1	NA	NA	TRBJ2-2	CSVTGTTQNSNTGELFF	TGCAGCGTTACTGGGACAACCCAGAATTCAAACACCGGGGAGCTGTTTTTT
14	TRBV5-1	TRBD2	once	TRBJ2-1	CASSLVGEGDEQFF	TGCGCCAGCAGCTTGGTGGGGGAGGGTGATGAGCAGTTCTTC
16	TRBV10-3	TRBD1	NA	TRBJ2-1	CAISSETGQGYNEQFF	TGTGCCATCAGTTCGGAAACGGGACAGGGTTACAATGAGCAGTTCTTC
14	TRBV7-8	NA	NA	TRBJ2-3	CASSLPRITDTQYF	TGTGCCAGCAGCTTACCCAGGATCACAGATACGCAGTATTTT
13	TRBV3-1	NA	NA	TRBJ2-3	CASSQDSTDTQYF	TGTGCCAGCAGCCAAGATTCGACAGATACGCAGTATTTT
16	TRBV7-2	NA	once	TRBJ2-3	CASSLLGGRSTDTQYF	TGTGCCAGCAGCCTCCTCGGGGGAAGGAGCACAGATACGCAGTATTTT
13	TRBV4-2	NA	NA	TRBJ2-5	CASSQDWGETQYF	TGTGCCAGCAGCCAAGACTGGGGCGAGACCCAGTACTTC
15	TRBV11-2	NA	NA	TRBJ2-5	CASSIQTGPQETQYF	TGTGCCAGCAGCATACAGACAGGACCCCAAGAGACCCAGTACTTC
12	TRBV20-1	NA	NA	TRBJ2-7	CSATLVGYEQYF	TGCAGTGCCACCCTAGTAGGCTACGAGCAGTACTTC
18	TRBV3-1	TRBD2	NA	TRBJ2-1	CASSHYGLAGGLGNEQFF	TGTGCCAGCAGCCACTATGGACTAGCGGGAGGCCTCGGGAATGAGCAGTTCTTC
19	TRBV15	TRBD1	NA	TRBJ1-5	CATSSGTGQLLGSNQPQHF	TGTGCCACCAGCAGCGGGACAGGGCAATTATTGGGAAGCAATCAGCCCCAGCATTTT
16	TRBV6-1	TRBD1	NA	TRBJ1-1	CASRAGTGVMNTEAFF	TGTGCCAGCAGAGCCGGGACAGGGGTAATGAACACTGAAGCTTTCTTT
15	TRBV5-4	NA	once	TRBJ1-1	CASSQGPGPGTEAFF	TGTGCCAGCAGCCAGGGACCGGGACCCGGGACTGAAGCTTTCTTT
14	TRBV15	TRBD2	NA	TRBJ2-7	CATGPSGLSYEQYF	TGTGCCACCGGGCCTAGCGGTCTCTCCTACGAGCAGTACTTC
14	TRBV5-1	NA	NA	TRBJ2-1	CASRLTGASNEQFF	TGCGCCAGCCGCTTAACGGGAGCATCCAATGAGCAGTTCTTC
15	TRBV5-6	NA	NA	TRBJ2-1	CASSPSRGARNEQFF	TGTGCCAGCAGCCCGTCTCGTGGGGCCCGTAATGAGCAGTTCTTC
15	TRBV5-1	TRBD1	NA	TRBJ2-7	CASSSLGTGIYEQYF	TGCGCCAGCAGCTCCCTCGGGACAGGGATCTACGAGCAGTACTTC
16	TRBV12-3/TRBV12-4	TRBD1	NA	TRBJ2-2	CASRRTGAPNTGELFF	TGTGCCAGCAGACGGACAGGAGCACCGAACACCGGGGAGCTGTTTTTT
14	TRBV6-1	NA	NA	TRBJ2-2	CASSPGTREGELFF	TGTGCCAGCAGTCCTGGGACACGGGAGGGGGAGCTGTTTTTT
17	TRBV14	NA	NA	TRBJ2-3	CASSQEWGTRVTDTQYF	TGTGCCAGCAGCCAAGAATGGGGGACAAGGGTCACAGATACGCAGTATTTT
14	TRBV29-1	TRBD1	NA	TRBJ1-2	CSVPIGQGDLGYTF	TGCAGCGTTCCAATCGGACAGGGGGACCTGGGCTACACCTTC
16	TRBV12-3/TRBV12-4	TRBD1	NA	TRBJ1-1	CASSKPQGAMNTEAFF	TGTGCCAGCAGTAAACCACAGGGGGCTATGAACACTGAAGCTTTCTTT
14	TRBV19	NA	NA	TRBJ2-7	CASSIAGRVYEQYF	TGTGCCAGTAGTATAGCTGGCAGGGTCTACGAGCAGTACTTC
14	TRBV3-1	NA	NA	TRBJ1-5	CASSQGTAGQPQHF	TGTGCCAGCAGCCAAGGGACTGCGGGTCAGCCCCAGCATTTT
11	TRBV29-1	NA	once	TRBJ2-5	CIIRQQETQYF	TGCATAATCCGGCAGCAAGAGACCCAGTACTTC
14	TRBV9	NA	NA	TRBJ1-5	CASSPGRSNQPQHF	TGTGCCAGCAGCCCCGGACGGAGTAATCAGCCCCAGCATTTT
14	TRBV27	NA	NA	TRBJ1-1	CASSLRGRETEAFF	TGTGCCAGCAGTTTAAGGGGACGCGAAACTGAAGCTTTCTTT
14	TRBV5-1	TRBD2	few	TRBJ2-2	CASSLAGNTGELFF	TGTGCCAGCAGCTTAGCGGGAAACACCGGGGAGCTGTTTTTT